This T cell receptor (beta chain) is from a study of OX40 agonist ivuxolimab in advanced cancers. Study information: The dose of intravenous ivuxolimab that patients received every 2 weeks ranged from 0.01 to 10 mg/kg. General observations from the study: In the 0.1 to 3.0 mg/kg range, CD4+ and CD8+ blood T cells had expanded clonally by week 6. Fewer expanded clones were found on average in CD4+ than in CD8+ T cells.

For this clone: Its antigen is as yet unknown.

Produced via immunoSEQ multiplex PCR; TCRdb's table is partial and in-frame only. The sample has about 70,000 clones; about 86% are singletons. The timepoints at which blood was sampled were baseline, cycle 4 day 1, and cycle 7 day 1. The CDR3 covers 11 residues. Trimming pared 5 bases from V and 5 bases from J, leaving 6 bases between. The germline V gene encodes CDR1 LGHNA and CDR2 YSLEER. The TCR originated in an adult with an advanced solid tumor such as melanoma, head and neck, liver or kidney cancer. Sequencing was performed on CD4+ or CD8+ T cells sorted from blood, taken in a trial of the OX40 agonist ivuxolimab. This sequence joins TRBV4-3 and TRBJ2-5; D uncertain. The CDR3 is CASSGWETQYF. The CDR3 coding sequence is TGCGCCAGCAGCGGATGGGAGACCCAGTACTTC.